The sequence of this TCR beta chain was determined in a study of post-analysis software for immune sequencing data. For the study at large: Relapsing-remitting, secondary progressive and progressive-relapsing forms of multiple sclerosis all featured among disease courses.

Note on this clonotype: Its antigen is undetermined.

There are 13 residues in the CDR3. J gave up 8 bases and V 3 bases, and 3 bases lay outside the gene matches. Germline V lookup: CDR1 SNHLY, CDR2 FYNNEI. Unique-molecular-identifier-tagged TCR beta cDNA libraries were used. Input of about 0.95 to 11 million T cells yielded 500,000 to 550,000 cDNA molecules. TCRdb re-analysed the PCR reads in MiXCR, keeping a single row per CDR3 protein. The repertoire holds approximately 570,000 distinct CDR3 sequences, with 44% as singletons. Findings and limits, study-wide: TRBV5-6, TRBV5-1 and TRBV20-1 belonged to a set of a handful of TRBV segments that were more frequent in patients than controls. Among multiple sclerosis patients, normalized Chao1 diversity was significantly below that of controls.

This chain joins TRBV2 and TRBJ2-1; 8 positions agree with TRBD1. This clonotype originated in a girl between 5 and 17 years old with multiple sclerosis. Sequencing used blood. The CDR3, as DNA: TGTGCCAGCAGTGATCAGGGGGCCTATGAGCAGTTCTTC. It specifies CASSDQGAYEQFF.